The clone carrying this TCR beta chain occurred once. This entry belongs to a study of shared clonotypes between healthy human individuals. V was trimmed by 2 bases and J by 0 bases, leaving 7 bases between them. The CDR3 runs 14 residues. In germline, CDR1 is ENHRY, CDR2 SYGVKD. The table came from immunoSEQ multiplex PCR; TCRdb's copy has only in-frame clones and leaves some out. The sample shows under 2,500,000 clones, approximately 94% of them seen only once. This TCR was recovered from a man aged 18 to 29 in good health. This chain joins TRBV10-3 and TRBJ1-1; D gene ambiguous. Sequencing was carried out using naive CD4+ T cells sorted from blood. Subset given: CD45RA+ positively selected. The CDR3 region is CAISEGKLNTEAFF. The CDR3 DNA is TGTGCCATCAGTGAGGGGAAGCTGAACACTGAAGCTTTCTTT.